A single sample gave rise to the 10 T cell receptor beta chains below, sequenced in a study of regulatory T cells in long-lasting Graves disease (dated by TCRdb to about 2021). The library was generated by multiplex PCR. Sequenced on an Illumina HiSeq 4000. CDR3 regions were amplified by Arm-PCR with iRepertoire HTBI primers to construct TCR beta libraries. The public reads were quality trimmed at Q25 with fastp and then assembled into clones with MiXCR by TCRdb, keeping productive beta chains. Each record represents a unique CDR3 protein, reported with the most common genes and DNA among its rows. Present in this sample are about 400,000 distinct CDR3 sequences, over 12% of which were seen just once. Clones ranked in the top ten supply over 7% of the sample. This sample's time point label indicates: newly diagnosed GD, antithyroid drugs for less than 3 months. RNA was extracted from PBMCs in TRIzol for both TCR sequencing and RNA sequencing.

The same sample was also used in a study of T cells in Graves' hyperthyroidism and ophthalmopathy.

The source material was peripheral blood mononuclear cells (PBMCs), sampled at new diagnosis, from a patient treated with antithyroid drugs. These receptors were obtained from a woman in her 40s with Graves disease. Donor details come from another sample of the same person, matched by shared clones.

The table lists this clonotype with many counts. V is TRBV7-9 and J is TRBJ1-2, with D possibly being TRBD1 (5 bases). This CDR3 region has 14 residues. In germline, CDR1 is SEHNR, CDR2 FQNEAQ (reference sequence). The germline V and J ends were trimmed by 1 base and 8 bases, with 14 bases remaining between them. The CDR3 here is CASSLEGTAGGYTF. CDR3 nucleotides: TGTGCCAGCAGCTTAGAAGGGACGGCTGGCGGCTACACCTTC.

This clonotype was seen ten or more times. This sequence joins TRBV20-1 and TRBJ2-7; D gene unclear. CDR1 DFQATT and CDR2 SNEGSKA come from the germline V gene (reference sequence). Between the trimmed V and J ends, which lost 4 bases and 2 bases, there was a span of 12 bases. There are 13 residues in the CDR3. The CDR3 loop is CSATLDGAYEQYF. The DNA of the CDR3 is TGCAGTGCTACCCTGGACGGAGCCTACGAGCAGTACTTC.

This clonotype was counted ten times or more. The rearrangement joins TRBV7-3 to TRBJ2-1; D might be TRBD2 (7 bases). The CDR3 runs 17 residues. V gave up 3 bases and J gave up 1 base, with 16 bases separating them. Germline-derived CDR1 and CDR2 are SGHTA and FQGTGA. The CDR3 bases are TGTGCCAGCAGCTTGGAAAGGGGGGGCAGATCCTACAATGAGCAGTTCTTC. Encoded protein: CASSLERGGRSYNEQFF.

Ten or more counts support this clonotype. V and J are TRBV11-2 and TRBJ1-6, with a possible D match to TRBD1 (6 bases). The CDR3 is 17 amino acids. CDR1 and CDR2 (germline): SGHAT, FQNNGV. Trimming removed 5 bases from V and 6 bases from J, with 20 bases in between. The CDR3 sequence: CASSPVWGASINSPLHF. DNA of the CDR3: TGTGCCAGCAGCCCCGTATGGGGGGCCAGTATTAATTCACCCCTCCACTTT. The whole variable domain, remainder taken from reference TRBV11-2 and TRBJ1-6, is EAGVAQSPRYKIIEKRQSVAFWCNPISGHATLYWYQQILGQGPKLLIQFQNNGVVDDSQLPKDRFSAERLKGVDSTLKIQPAKLEDSAVYLCASSPVWGASINSPLHFGNGTRLTVT.

This clonotype has a handful of counts. V is TRBV3-1 and J is TRBJ2-1; D assignment may be TRBD1 or TRBD2 (6 bases each). Germline V CDR1 and CDR2: LGHDT, YNNKEL (reference sequence). V was pared by 4 bases and J by 8 bases, with 12 bases between. The CDR3 totals 13 residues. The CDR3 region is CASSREAGDEQFF. The CDR3 region has the DNA TGTGCCAGCAGCCGGGAGGCAGGGGATGAGCAGTTCTTC.

The table lists this clonotype with many counts. The chain uses TRBV13 and TRBJ2-5; TRBD2 matches at 8 bases. Trimming removed 3 bases from V and 2 bases from J; junction bases left unmatched: 11. The CDR3 is 17 residues long. Looked up from germline, CDR1 is PRHDT and CDR2 is FYEKMQ (reference sequence). CDR3 amino acids: CASSFFQSGSRQETQYF. The CDR3 DNA reads as TGTGCCAGCAGCTTTTTTCAAAGCGGGAGTCGACAAGAGACCCAGTACTTC.

This clonotype appeared many times. The chain carries TRBV19 and TRBJ1-1; 8 bases match TRBD1. V was pared by 9 bases and J by 2 bases, with 8 bases of the junction left unmatched. This CDR3 is built from 14 residues. Germline V gene sequence: CDR1 LNHDA, CDR2 SQIVND (reference sequence). CDR3 sequence reads: CASSVGQGNTEAFF. CDR3 in DNA: TGTGCCAGCTCGGTCGGACAGGGAAACACTGAAGCTTTCTTT. The complete variable domain, with remaining parts taken from reference TRBV19 and TRBJ1-1, reads DGGITQSPKYLFRKEGQNVTLSCEQNLNHDAMYWYRQDPGQGLRLIYYSQIVNDFQKGDIAEGYSVSREKKESFPLTVTSAQKNPTAFYLCASSVGQGNTEAFFGQGTRLTVV.

This clonotype showed up many times. The genes are TRBV3-1 and TRBJ2-2; the match to TRBD2 covers 9 bases. Germline V gene data show CDR1 as LGHDT and CDR2 as YNNKEL (reference sequence). The CDR3 covers 17 residues. V gave up 4 bases and J gave up 6 bases; unmatched junction bases: 12. In nucleotides, the CDR3 is TGTGCCAGCAGCCGAATGCTGTGGACTAGCGAGGCCGGGGAGCTGTTTTTT. Amino acid sequence: CASSRMLWTSEAGELFF.

This clonotype was counted at least ten times. Mismatch with germline at one junction end may stem from a read error. The gene calls are TRBV10-1 and TRBJ2-2; no reliable D call. CDR1 is WNHNN, CDR2 SYGVQD, per germline (reference sequence). The CDR3 is 12 residues long. CDR3 coding DNA: TGCACCAGCAGTGAATACGGCGGGGAGCTGTTTTTT. Amino acids: CTSSEYGGELFF.

This clonotype was seen a handful of times. The chain recombines TRBV7-6 with TRBJ2-3, with 7 bases matching TRBD2. CDR1 SGHVS and CDR2 FNYEAQ come from the germline V gene. The CDR3 has 14 residues. The junction had 7 bases not matched to a gene; V was cut back by 8 bases and J by 2 bases. This chain's CDR3 is CASRAGELTDTQYF. The CDR3 coding sequence is TGTGCCAGCCGGGCGGGAGAGCTCACAGATACGCAGTATTTT.